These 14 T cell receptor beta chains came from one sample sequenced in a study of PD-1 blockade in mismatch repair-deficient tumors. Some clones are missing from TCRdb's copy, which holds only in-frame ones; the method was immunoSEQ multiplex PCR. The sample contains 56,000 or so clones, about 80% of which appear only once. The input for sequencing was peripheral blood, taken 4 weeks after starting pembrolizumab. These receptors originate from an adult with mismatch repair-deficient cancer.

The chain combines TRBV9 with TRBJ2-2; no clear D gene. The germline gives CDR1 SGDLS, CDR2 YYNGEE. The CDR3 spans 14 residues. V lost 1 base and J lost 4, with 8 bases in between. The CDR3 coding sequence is TGTGCCAGCAGCGTACCCTTGGGCACCGGGGAGCTGTTTTTT. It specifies CASSVPLGTGELFF. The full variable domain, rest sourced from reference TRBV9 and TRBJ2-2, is DSGVTQTPKHLITATGQRVTLRCSPRSGDLSVYWYQQSLDQGLQFLIQYYNGEERAKGNILERFSAQQFPDLHSELNLSSLELGDSALYFCASSVPLGTGELFFGEGSRLTVL.

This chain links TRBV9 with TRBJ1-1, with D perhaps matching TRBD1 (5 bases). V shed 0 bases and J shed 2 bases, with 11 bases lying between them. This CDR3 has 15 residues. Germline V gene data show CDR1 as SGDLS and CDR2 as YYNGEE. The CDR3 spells CASSVAPGQNTEAFF. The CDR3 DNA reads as TGTGCCAGCAGCGTAGCCCCCGGACAAAACACTGAAGCTTTCTTT.

The CDR3 nucleotides are TGTGCCAGCAGCTTGGCCGCCAGACAAGGGTTGTACAATGAGCAGTTCTTC. Protein: CASSLAARQGLYNEQFF. The V gene is TRBV5-5, the J gene TRBJ2-1, with D hard to call. Germline loops: CDR1 SGHKS, CDR2 YYEKEE (reference sequence). CDR3 size: 17 residues. Trimming pared 0 bases from V and 4 bases from J, leaving 17 bases between. The full variable domain, with the rest looked up from reference TRBV5-5 and TRBJ2-1, is DAGVTQSPTHLIKTRGQQVTLRCSPISGHKSVSWYQQVLGQGPQFIFQYYEKEERGRGNFPDRFSARQFPNYSSELNVNALLLGDSALYLCASSLAARQGLYNEQFFGPGTRLTVL.

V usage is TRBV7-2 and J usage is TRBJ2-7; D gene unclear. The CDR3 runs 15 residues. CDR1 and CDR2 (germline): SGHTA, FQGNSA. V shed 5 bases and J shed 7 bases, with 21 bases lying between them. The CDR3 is CASSSTGPTLREQYF. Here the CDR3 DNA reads TGTGCCAGCAGCAGTACCGGGCCCACCCTTAGGGAGCAGTACTTC.

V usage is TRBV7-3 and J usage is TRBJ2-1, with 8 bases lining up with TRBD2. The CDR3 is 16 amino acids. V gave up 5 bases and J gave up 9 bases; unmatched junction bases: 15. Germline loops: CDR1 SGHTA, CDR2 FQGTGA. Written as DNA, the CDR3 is TGTGCCAGCAGCCCAAGCGGGAGAGGAATAAATAGTGAGCAGTTCTTC. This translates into CASSPSGRGINSEQFF.

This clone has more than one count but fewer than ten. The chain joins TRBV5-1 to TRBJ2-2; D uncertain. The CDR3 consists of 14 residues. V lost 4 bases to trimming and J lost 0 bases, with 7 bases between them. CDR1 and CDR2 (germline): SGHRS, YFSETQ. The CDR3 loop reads CASSDGPNTGELFF. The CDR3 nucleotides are TGCGCCAGCAGCGACGGGCCGAACACCGGGGAGCTGTTTTTT. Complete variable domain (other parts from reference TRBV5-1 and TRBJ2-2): KAGVTQTPRYLIKTRGQQVTLSCSPISGHRSVSWYQQTPGQGLQFLFEYFSETQRNKGNFPGRFSGRQFSNSRSEMNVSTLELGDSALYLCASSDGPNTGELFFGEGSRLTVL.

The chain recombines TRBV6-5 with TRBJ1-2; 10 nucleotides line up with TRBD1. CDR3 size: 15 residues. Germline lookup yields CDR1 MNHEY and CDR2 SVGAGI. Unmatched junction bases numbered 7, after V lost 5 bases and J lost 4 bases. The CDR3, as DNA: TGTGCCAGCAGTCGAGGACAGGGGGATCCCTATGGCTACACCTTC. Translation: CASSRGQGDPYGYTF.

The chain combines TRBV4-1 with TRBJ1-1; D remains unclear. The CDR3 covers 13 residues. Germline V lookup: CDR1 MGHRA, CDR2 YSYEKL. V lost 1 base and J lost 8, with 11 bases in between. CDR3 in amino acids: CASSQVGFLEAFF. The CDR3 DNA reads TGCGCCAGCAGCCAAGTAGGATTTCTCGAAGCTTTCTTT.

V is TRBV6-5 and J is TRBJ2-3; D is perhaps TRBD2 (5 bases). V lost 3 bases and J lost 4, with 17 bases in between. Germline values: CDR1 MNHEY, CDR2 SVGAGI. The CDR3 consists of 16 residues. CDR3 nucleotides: TGTGCCAGCAGTTATAGAGAGGGATTAGGCCCAGATACGCAGTATTTT. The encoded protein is CASSYREGLGPDTQYF.

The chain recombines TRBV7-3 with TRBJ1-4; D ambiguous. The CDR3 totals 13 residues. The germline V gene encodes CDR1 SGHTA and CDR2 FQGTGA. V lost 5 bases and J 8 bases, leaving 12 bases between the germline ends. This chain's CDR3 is CASSLRPGEKLFF. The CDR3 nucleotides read TGTGCCAGCAGCCTACGACCTGGGGAAAAACTGTTTTTT.

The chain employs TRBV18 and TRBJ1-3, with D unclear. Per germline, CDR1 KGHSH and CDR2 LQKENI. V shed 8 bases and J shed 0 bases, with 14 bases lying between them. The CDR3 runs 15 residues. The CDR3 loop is CASRPTGDSGNTIYF. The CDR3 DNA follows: TGTGCCAGCCGCCCGACCGGCGACTCTGGAAACACCATATATTTT.

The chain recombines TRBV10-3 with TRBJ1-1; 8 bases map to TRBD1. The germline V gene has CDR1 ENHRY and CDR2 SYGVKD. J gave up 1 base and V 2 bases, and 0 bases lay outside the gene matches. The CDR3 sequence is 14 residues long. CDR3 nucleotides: TGTGCCATCAGTGAGGGACAGGGGAACACTGAAGCTTTCTTT. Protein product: CAISEGQGNTEAFF.

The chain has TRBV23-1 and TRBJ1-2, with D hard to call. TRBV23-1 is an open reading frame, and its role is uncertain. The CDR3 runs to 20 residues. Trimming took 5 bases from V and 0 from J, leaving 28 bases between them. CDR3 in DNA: TGCGCCAGCAGTTCTAGGGCGCCTCGCACCCCGACTACGACTAACTATGGCTACACCTTC. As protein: CASSSRAPRTPTTTNYGYTF.

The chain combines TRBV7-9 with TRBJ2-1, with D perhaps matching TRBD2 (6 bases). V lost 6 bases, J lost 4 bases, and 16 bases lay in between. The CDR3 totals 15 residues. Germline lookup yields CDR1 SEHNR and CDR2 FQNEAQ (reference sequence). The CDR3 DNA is TGTGCCAGCAGATCTGAGAGCGGGCCTTACAATGAGCAGTTCTTC. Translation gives CASRSESGPYNEQFF.